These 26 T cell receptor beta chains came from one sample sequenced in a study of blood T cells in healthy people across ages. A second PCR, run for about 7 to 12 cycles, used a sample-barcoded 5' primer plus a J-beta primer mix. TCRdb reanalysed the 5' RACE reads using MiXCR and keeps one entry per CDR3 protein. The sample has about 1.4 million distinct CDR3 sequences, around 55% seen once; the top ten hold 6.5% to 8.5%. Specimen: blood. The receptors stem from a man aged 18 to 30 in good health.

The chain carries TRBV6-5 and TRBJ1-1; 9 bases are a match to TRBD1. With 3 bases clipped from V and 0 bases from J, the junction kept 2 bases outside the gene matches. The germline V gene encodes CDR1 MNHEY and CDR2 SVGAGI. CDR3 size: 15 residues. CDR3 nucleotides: TGTGCCAGCAGTTATGGGACAGGGATGAACACTGAAGCTTTCTTT. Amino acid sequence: CASSYGTGMNTEAFF.

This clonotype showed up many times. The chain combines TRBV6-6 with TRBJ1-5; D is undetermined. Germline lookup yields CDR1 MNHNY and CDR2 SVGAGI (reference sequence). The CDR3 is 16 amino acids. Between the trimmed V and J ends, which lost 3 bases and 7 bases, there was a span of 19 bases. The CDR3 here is CASSYSDVGMGQPQHF. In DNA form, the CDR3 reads TGTGCCAGCAGTTATTCCGACGTGGGGATGGGACAGCCCCAGCATTTT.

The CDR3 loop is CASSIRTGANEKLFF. CDR3 nucleotide sequence: TGTGCCAGCAGCATTCGGACAGGGGCTAATGAAAAACTGTTTTTT. The chain employs TRBV7-8 and TRBJ1-4, with 9 bases that match TRBD1. The CDR3 sequence is 15 residues long. J gave up 3 bases and V 5 bases, and 4 bases lay outside the gene matches. Germline-derived CDR1 and CDR2 are SGHVS and FQNEAQ.

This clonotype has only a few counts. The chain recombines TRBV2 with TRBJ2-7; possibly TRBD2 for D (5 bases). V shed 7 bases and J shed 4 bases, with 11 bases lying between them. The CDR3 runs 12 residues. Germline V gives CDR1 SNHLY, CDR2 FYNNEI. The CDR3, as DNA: TGTGCCAGCACCCTGAGGGTTTACGAGCAGTACTTC. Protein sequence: CASTLRVYEQYF.

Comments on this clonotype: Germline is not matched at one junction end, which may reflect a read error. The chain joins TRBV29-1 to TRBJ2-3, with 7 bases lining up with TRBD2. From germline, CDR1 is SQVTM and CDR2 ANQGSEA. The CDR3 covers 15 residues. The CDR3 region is CSVAGTKESTGTQYF. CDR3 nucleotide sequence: TGCAGCGTCGCCGGGACTAAAGAAAGCACAGGTACGCAGTATTTT.

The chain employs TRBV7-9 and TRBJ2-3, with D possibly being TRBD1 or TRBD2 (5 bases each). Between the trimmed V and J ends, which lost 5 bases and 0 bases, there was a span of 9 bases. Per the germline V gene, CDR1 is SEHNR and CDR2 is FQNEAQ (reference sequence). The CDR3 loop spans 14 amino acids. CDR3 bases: TGTGCCAGCAGCCTCAGGGAGAGCACAGATACGCAGTATTTT. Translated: CASSLRESTDTQYF.

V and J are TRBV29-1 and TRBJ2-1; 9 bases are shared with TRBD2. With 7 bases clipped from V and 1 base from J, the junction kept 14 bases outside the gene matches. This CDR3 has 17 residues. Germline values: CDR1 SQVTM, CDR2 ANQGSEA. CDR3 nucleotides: TGCAGCGCCCAAGCATACGAGCGGGGGGTGTCCTACAATGAGCAGTTCTTC. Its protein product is CSAQAYERGVSYNEQFF.

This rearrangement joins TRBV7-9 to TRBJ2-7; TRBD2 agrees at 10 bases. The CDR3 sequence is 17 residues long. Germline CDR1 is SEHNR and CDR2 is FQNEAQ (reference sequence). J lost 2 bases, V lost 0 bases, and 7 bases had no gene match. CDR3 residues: CASSLALAGAIAYEQYF. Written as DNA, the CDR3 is TGTGCCAGCAGCTTAGCTCTAGCGGGAGCTATAGCCTACGAGCAGTACTTC.

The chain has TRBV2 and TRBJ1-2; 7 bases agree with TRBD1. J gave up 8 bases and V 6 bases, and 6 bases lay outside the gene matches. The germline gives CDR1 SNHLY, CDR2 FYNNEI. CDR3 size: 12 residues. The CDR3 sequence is CASREGAEGYTF. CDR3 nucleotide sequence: TGTGCCAGCAGGGAGGGGGCTGAGGGCTACACCTTC.

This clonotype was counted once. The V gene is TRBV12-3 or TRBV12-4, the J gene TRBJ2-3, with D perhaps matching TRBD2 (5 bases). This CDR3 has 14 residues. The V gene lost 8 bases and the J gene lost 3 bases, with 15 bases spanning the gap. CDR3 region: CASGQGSGTDTQYF. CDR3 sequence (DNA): TGTGCCAGCGGTCAAGGGTCGGGAACAGATACGCAGTATTTT.

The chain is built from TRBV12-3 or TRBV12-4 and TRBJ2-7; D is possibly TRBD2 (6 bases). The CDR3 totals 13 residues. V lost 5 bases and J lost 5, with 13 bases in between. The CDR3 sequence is CASSRGIGDEQYF. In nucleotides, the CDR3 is TGTGCCAGCAGTCGGGGGATTGGCGACGAGCAGTACTTC.

The CDR3 protein is CASSKGTETYEQYF. DNA of the CDR3: TGTGCCAGCAGCAAAGGGACCGAGACCTACGAGCAGTACTTC. The chain joins TRBV21-1 to TRBJ2-7. TRBV21-1 corresponds to a pseudogene. The CDR3 has 14 amino acids.

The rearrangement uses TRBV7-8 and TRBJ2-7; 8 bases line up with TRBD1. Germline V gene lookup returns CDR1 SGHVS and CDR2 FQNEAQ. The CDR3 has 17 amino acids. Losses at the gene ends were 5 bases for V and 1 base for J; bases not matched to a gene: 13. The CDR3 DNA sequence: TGTGCCAGCAGCCCAAGAGTGGGGGACAGGATGTCCTACGAGCAGTACTTC. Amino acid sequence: CASSPRVGDRMSYEQYF.

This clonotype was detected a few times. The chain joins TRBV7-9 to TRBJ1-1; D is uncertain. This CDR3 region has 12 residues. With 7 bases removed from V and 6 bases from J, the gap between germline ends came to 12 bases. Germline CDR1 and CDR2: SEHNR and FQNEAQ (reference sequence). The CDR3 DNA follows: TGTGCCAGCACCCTGAACGGGGCTGAAGCTTTCTTT. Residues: CASTLNGAEAFF.

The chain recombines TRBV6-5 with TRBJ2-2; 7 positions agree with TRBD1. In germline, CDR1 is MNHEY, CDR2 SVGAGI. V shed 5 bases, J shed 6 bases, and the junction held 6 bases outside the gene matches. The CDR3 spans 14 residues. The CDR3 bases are TGTGCCAGCAGTAGGGACAGTGGGGCCGGGGAGCTGTTTTTT. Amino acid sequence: CASSRDSGAGELFF.

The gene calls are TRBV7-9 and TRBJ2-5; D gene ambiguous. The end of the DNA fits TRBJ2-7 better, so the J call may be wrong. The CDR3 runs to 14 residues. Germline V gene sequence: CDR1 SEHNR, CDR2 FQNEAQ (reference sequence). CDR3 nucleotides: TGTGCCAGCAGCTTAGGAGACGCCACCTACGAGCAGTACTTC. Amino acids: CASSLGDATYEQYF.

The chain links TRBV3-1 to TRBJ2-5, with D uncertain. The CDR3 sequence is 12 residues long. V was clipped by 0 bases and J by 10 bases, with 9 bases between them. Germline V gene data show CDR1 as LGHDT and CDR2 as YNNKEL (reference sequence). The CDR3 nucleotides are TGTGCCAGCAGCCAAGATGAGGCTTACCAGTACTTC. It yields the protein CASSQDEAYQYF.

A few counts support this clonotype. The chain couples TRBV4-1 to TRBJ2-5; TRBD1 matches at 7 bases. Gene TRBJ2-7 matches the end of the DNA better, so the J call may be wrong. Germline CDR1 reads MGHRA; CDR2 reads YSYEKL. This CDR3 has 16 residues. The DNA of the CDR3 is TGCGCCAGCAGCAGTAGACAGGGCCCACCCCGTGGCGAGCAGTACTTC. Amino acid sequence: CASSSRQGPPRGEQYF.

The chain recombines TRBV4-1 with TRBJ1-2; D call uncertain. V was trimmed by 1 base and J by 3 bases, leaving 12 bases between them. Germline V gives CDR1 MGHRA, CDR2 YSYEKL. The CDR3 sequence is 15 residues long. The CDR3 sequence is CASSQVGGSHYGYTF. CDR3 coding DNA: TGCGCCAGCAGCCAAGTAGGCGGTTCCCACTATGGCTACACCTTC.

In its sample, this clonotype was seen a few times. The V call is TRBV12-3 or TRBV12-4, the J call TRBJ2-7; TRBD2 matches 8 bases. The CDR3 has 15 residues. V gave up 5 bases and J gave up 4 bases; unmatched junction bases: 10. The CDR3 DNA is TGTGCCAGCAGTGACGGATTAGCGGGGAAGTACGAGCAGTACTTC. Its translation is CASSDGLAGKYEQYF.

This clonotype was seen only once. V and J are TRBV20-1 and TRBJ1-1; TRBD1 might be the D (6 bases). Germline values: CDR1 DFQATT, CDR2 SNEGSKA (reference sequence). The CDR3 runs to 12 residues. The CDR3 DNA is TGCAGGGAGGACAGCCAGAACACTGAAGCTTTCTTT. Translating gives CREDSQNTEAFF.

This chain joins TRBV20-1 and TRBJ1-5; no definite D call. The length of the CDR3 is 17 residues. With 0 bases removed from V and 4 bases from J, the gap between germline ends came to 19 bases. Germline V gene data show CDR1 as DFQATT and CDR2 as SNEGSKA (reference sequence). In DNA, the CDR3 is TGCAGTGCTAGAGATCTCACAATCCCTAGGCTAAATCAGCCCCAGCATTTT. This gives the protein CSARDLTIPRLNQPQHF.

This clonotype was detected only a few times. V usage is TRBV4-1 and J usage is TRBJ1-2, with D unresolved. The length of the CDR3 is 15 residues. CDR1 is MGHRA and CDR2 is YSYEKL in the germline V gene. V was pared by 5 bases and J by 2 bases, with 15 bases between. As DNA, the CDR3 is TGCGCCAGCAGCGCCAGCGAGGGTGGAAACTATGGCTACACCTTC. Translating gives CASSASEGGNYGYTF.

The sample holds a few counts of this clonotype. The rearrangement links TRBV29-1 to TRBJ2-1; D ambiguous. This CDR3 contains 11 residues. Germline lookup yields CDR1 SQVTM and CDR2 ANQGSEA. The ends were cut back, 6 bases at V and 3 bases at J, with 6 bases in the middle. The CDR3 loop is CSVNGYNEQFF. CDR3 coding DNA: TGCAGCGTAAACGGCTACAATGAGCAGTTCTTC.

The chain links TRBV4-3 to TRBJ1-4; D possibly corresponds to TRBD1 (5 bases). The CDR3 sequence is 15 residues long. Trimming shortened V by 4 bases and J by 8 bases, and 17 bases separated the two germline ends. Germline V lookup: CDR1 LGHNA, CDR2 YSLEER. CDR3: CASSRLQSGGEKLFF. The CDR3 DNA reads TGCGCCAGCAGCCGCCTACAGAGTGGGGGGGAAAAACTGTTTTTT.

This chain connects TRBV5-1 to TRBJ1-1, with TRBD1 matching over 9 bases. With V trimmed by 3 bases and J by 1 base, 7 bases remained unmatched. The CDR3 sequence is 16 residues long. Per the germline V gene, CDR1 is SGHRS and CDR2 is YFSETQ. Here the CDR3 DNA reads TGCGCCAGCAGCTCCCCCCGGACAGGGGCGAACACTGAAGCTTTCTTT. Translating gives CASSSPRTGANTEAFF.